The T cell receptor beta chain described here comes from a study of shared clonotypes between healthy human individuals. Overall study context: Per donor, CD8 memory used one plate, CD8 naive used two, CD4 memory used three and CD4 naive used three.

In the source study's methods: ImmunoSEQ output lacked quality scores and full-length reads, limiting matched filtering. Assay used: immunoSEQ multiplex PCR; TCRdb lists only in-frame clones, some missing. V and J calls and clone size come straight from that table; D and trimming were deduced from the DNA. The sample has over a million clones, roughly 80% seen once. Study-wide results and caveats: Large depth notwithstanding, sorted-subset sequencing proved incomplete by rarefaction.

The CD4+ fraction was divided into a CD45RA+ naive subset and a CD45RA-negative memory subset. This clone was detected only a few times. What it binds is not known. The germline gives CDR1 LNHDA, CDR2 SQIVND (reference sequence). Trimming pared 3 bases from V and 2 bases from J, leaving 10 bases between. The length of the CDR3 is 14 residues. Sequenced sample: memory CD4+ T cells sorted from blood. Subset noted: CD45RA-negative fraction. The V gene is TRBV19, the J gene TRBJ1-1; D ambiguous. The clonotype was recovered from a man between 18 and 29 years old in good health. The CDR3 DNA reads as TGTGCCAGTAGTATCCCGGCATCAAACACTGAAGCTTTCTTT. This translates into CASSIPASNTEAFF. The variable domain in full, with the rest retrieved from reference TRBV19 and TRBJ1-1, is DGGITQSPKYLFRKEGQNVTLSCEQNLNHDAMYWYRQDPGQGLRLIYYSQIVNDFQKGDIAEGYSVSREKKESFPLTVTSAQKNPTAFYLCASSIPASNTEAFFGQGTRLTVV.